This T cell receptor (beta chain) stems from a study of radiation and T cells in renal cell carcinoma (dated by TCRdb to the early 2020s). General notes on the study: The samples were obtained from a clinical trial, where primary renal cell carcinomas were treated with 15 Gy stereotactic body radiation therapy and then removed by nephrectomy 4 weeks afterward. TCR beta sequencing covered 50 to 55 samples in total, comprising roughly 26 tumors and around 27 peripheral blood samples. Across all 50 or so samples, 3.5 million to 4.5 million unique CDR3 nucleotide sequences encoding around 2.8 million unique CDR3 amino acid sequences were identified.

Paper-wide results and their limitations: In blood, the top tumor clonotypes increased between baseline and 2 weeks post-radiation and then shrank by 4 weeks, which suggests that tumor-resident clones expanded only transiently. Because the trial had a single-armed design, the trial could not examine how radiation dose or scheduling affected the TCR repertoire. No pretreatment tumor biopsies were available, so the baseline intratumoral presence of clonotypes could not be determined. Changes in the blood repertoire were not tracked past 4 weeks after treatment.

A remark on this clone: Its antigen is not yet known. Base qualities were left out, and no much larger clone turns up one base away.

Via the germline V gene (reference sequence), CDR1 is LNHDA and CDR2 SQIVND. The CDR3 sequence holds 15 residues, the cysteine and phenylalanine included. Left in the record is the CDR3 DNA by itself, 45 bases read in frame from the first base. Trimming removed 1 base from V and 1 base from J; the gene matches leave 2 bases unexplained. TCR beta libraries were generated from genomic DNA with the immunoSEQ kit, following the manufacturer's recommendations. To prepare libraries, a first multiplex PCR with proprietary primers was run, followed by a second PCR that added unique barcodes, and a bead cleanup was done after each round. Each sample batch included a kit-provided positive control reaction and a negative control reaction. The final libraries were assessed on an Agilent 4200 TapeStation D1000 ScreenTape, pooled by volume, and quantified by qPCR. Sequencing ran on an Illumina NextSeq500 with a MidOutput 150-cycle cartridge, using 156 Read1 and 15 Index1 cycles with kit custom primers. The pooled library was loaded at about 0.98 pM, with an approximately 21% PhiX control spiked in. As for the authors' bioinformatics: Vendor-processed data were analyzed in R, and a clonotype was defined as all T cells sharing the same CDR3 nucleotide sequence. In the clone abundance analyses, frequencies in each sample were normalized to that sample's 10,000 most abundant clones. Public T cell clones, averaging fewer than five per sample, were removed before analysis. A difference in abundance of at least 32-fold between compartments was used to define tumor-enriched and baseline blood-enriched clonotypes. Clonotypes expanded or contracted between blood time points were identified with a beta-binomial differential abundance model. The Baroni-Urbani and Buser coefficient was used to measure tumor-blood repertoire similarity, and groups were compared with two-tailed Wilcoxon tests in R. Held by TCRdb, this immuneACCESS table contains in-frame sequences only and omits some clones. Under half of the omission traces to an unresolved V gene where checked; the cause of the rest is unknown. For V, J and clone size, that table is used; D and trimming come from the DNA. The sample yields about 130,000 clones; roughly 84% were counted once. In total, the top ten clones hold about 12% of the sample.

The time point label, read with the paper, signifies: baseline pretreatment blood. Explained via the paper, the treatment or condition label denotes: 15 Gy SBRT to primary tumor, nephrectomy 4 weeks later. To track tumor-enriched clonotypes, serial peripheral blood was sampled from radiation-treated patients at baseline and at 2 weeks and 4 weeks after SBRT. Every patient's renal cell carcinoma showed clear cell pathology. The QIAamp DNA Blood Mini Kit (Qiagen) was used to prepare genomic DNA for TCR sequencing. Samples were included in the analyses only if all quality control checks were passed. The clonotype was recovered from a woman between 50 and 59 years old with renal cell carcinoma. The V gene is TRBV19 and the J gene is TRBJ1-1, with 8 bases in between that match TRBD1. Sequenced material: blood, taken from a patient whose treatment included radiotherapy and nephrectomy. Here is the DNA: TGTGCCAGTAGTATAGCGACAGGGGCGAACACTGAAGCTTTCTTT. Translated, it gives CASSIATGANTEAFF.